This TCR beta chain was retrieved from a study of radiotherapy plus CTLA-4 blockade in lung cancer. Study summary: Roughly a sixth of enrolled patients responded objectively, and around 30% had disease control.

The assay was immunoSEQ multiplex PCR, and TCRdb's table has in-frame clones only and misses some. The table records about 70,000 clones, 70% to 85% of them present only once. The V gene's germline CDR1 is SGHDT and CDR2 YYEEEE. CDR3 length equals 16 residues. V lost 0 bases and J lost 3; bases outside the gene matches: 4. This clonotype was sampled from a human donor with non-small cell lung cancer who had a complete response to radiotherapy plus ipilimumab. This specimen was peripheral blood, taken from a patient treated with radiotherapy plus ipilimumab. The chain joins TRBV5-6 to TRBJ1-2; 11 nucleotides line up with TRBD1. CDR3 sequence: CASSLVPGQGDYGYTF. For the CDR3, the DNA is TGTGCCAGCAGCTTGGTTCCGGGACAGGGGGACTATGGCTACACCTTC.